This T cell receptor (beta chain) was profiled in a study of identical twins (dated by TCRdb to 2016 to 2017). A note on the overall study: TCR alpha and beta repertoires from monozygotic twins, unrelated adults of various ages and cord blood were deep-sequenced to test whether fetal clonotypes persist. To rule out contamination, the twin experiments were replicated at different times with different library preparation protocols. General conclusions and limits of the study: Abundant cord blood beta clonotypes had fewer insertions, young adult naive repertoires showed a similar but weaker trend, and memory repertoires showed no such trend. Compared with coincidental sharing between unrelated individuals, an excess of low generation-probability sequences was observed among out-of-frame TCR alpha sequences shared between twins. Zero-insertion analyses could be partly confounded by invariant T cells such as MAIT and iNKT, though diverse VJ usage argued against such confounding for most clonotypes. In beta out-of-frame sequences, excess twin sharing was weaker, because having fewer shared sequences lowered the signal-to-noise ratio. Because the same donors could not be followed over many years, conclusions were based on cross-sectional statistical analysis. Recombination models systematically underestimated out-of-frame TCR alpha sharing in monozygotic twins but agreed with sharing between unrelated individuals.

All donors were healthy Caucasians. Three pairs of female monozygotic twins, all aged 18 to 29 years, made up the twin cohort. Using Miltenyi CD45RO+ enrichment and human naive T-cell isolation kits, memory (CD45RO+) and naive T cells were isolated from PBMC. CDR1 and CDR2 were assigned from the germline V gene as SQVTM and ANQGSEA. The CDR3 spans 16 residues, from the cysteine through the phenylalanine. The read is trimmed to its CDR3 DNA, 48 bases read in frame from base 1. Trimmed from V: 7 bases; trimmed from J: 1 base; junction bases lacking a gene match: 13. Library generation was performed with 5' RACE. Sequencing relied on an Illumina HiSeq 2000. A universal primer binding site was introduced by template switching, and a unique molecular identifier was present in the final cDNA, enabling accurate counting of TCR cDNA molecules. Specific primers in the conserved constant-segment region were used to synthesize first-strand cDNA for TCR alpha and beta chains. To control for contamination, every cDNA library was double barcoded, receiving both a SMART-Mk sample barcode and Illumina barcodes. Two successive PCR steps introduced TruSeq adapter sequences along with Illumina sample barcodes. The Illumina HiSeq platform was used with custom primers to sequence TCR alpha and beta cDNA libraries. In the source study's methods: Raw reads were processed with MiGEC to extract unique molecular identifiers, and MiXCR was used to determine CDR3 positions. For each individual, recombination models were inferred using an EM algorithm with the repgenHMM and IGoR tools. The tcR package in R was used for shared clonotype analysis, with sharing normalized by the product of cloneset sizes. To study raw recombination free of thymic and clonal selection effects, out-of-frame nonproductive sequences were analyzed. Through fastp at Q25 and MiXCR, TCRdb rebuilt clones from the public reads, retaining in-frame beta chains. For every CDR3 protein sequence, its rows merge into one entry that carries the most common genes and DNA. The V and J calls follow TCRdb's processing rather than the paper's. The table for this sample lists around 250,000 distinct CDR3 sequences; roughly an eighth of them were counted only once. 4% to 5% of the sample is held by the ten biggest clonotypes.

This clonotype showed up many times. No cognate antigen has been identified for it. No base-level quality is on record; no much larger clone is a single base apart. This sample was shared with a second study, whose subject was yellow fever vaccine responses in identical twins. The second study's paper adds: The T cell response to vaccination in identical twins was reported by the authors to appear partly convergent and partly personalized. The study precisely tracked vaccine-responding T cell clones in identical twins.

This chain is built from TRBV29-1 and TRBJ1-1; TRBD1 fits 9 bases in the junction. The TCR originated in a woman younger than 35 in good health. Specimen: memory (CD45RO+) T cells sorted from blood. Reading the label with the study, this specimen's cell subset or site is: CD45RO+ enriched T cells. The CDR3 reads CSDITGTGSWNTEAFF. Read as DNA, the sequence is TGCAGCGACATTACCGGGACAGGGTCCTGGAACACTGAAGCTTTCTTT.